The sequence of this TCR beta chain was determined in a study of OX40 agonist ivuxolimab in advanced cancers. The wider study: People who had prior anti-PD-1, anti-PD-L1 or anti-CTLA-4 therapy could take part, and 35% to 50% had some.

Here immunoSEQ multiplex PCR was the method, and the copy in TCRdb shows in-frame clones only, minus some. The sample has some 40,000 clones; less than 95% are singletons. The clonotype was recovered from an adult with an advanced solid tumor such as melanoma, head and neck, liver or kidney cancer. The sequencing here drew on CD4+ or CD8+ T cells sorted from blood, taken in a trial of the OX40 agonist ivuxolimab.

CDR3 sequence: CASGRLPYEQYF. The CDR3 DNA sequence: TGTGCCAGCGGACGGCTTCCCTACGAGCAGTACTTC. This chain links TRBV27 with TRBJ2-7, with D unresolved. The CDR3 totals 12 residues. V lost 8 bases and J 2 bases, leaving 10 bases between the germline ends. Germline CDR1 reads MNHEY; CDR2 reads SMNVEV (reference sequence).